This TCR beta chain originates from a study of T cell repertoires in cytomegalovirus infection. Study as a whole: Indicated by public TCR beta signatures were CMV infection and matching HLA type. Findings and limits, study-wide: HLA-C-restricted CMV clonotypes gave the most frequent clonotype in two of eight donors.

Germline V gene data show CDR1 as SGHAT and CDR2 as FQNNGV. The V end lost 3 bases, the J end lost 7 bases, and 6 bases lay between the germline ends. The CDR3 runs 12 residues. A remark on this clonotype: What it binds is not known.

TCRdb fed the reads into MiXCR, producing one record per CDR3 protein. The sample gives 150,000 to 200,000 distinct CDR3 sequences, about 15% of which show up once; around 20% is in the top ten. The genes are TRBV11-2 and TRBJ1-4, with D perhaps TRBD1 (5 bases). What was sequenced was CD8+ T cells from PBMCs. This TCR was recovered from a human donor in good health (CMV status not recorded). Some clones in this sample may be carry-over from other donors' samples. Here the CDR3 reads CASSFGGEKLFF. The CDR3 DNA reads TGTGCCAGCAGCTTCGGGGGTGAAAAACTGTTTTTT.